The 2 T cell receptor beta chains below come from one sample, sequenced in a study of T cell changes during pregnancy in multiple sclerosis. The repertoire was sequenced with immunoSEQ multiplex PCR; TCRdb's copy has only in-frame clones and lacks some. Of some 87,000 clones in the sample, around 92% were seen once. The sequenced sample was peripheral blood, obtained in the first trimester of pregnancy. The receptors derive from a female donor with multiple sclerosis, enrolled in a pregnancy study.

The chain is built from TRBV28 and TRBJ2-7; 9 bases map to TRBD2. Germline CDR1 is MDHEN and CDR2 is SYDVKM. Trimming cost V 3 bases and J 0 bases; bases outside gene matches: 6. The CDR3 covers 16 residues. CDR3 sequence: CASSFGASGISYEQYF. For the CDR3, the DNA is TGTGCCAGCAGTTTTGGGGCTAGCGGGATCTCCTACGAGCAGTACTTC.

This clone was counted once. This sequence joins TRBV5-1 and TRBJ2-5; 12 bases line up with TRBD2. J lost 1 base, V lost 3 bases, and 7 bases had no gene match. The CDR3 runs 17 residues. The germline CDR1 and CDR2 sequences are SGHRS and YFSETQ. The chain's CDR3 is CASSSGLAGRGQETQYF. CDR3 nucleotide sequence: TGCGCCAGCAGCTCGGGACTAGCGGGTAGGGGCCAAGAGACCCAGTACTTC.